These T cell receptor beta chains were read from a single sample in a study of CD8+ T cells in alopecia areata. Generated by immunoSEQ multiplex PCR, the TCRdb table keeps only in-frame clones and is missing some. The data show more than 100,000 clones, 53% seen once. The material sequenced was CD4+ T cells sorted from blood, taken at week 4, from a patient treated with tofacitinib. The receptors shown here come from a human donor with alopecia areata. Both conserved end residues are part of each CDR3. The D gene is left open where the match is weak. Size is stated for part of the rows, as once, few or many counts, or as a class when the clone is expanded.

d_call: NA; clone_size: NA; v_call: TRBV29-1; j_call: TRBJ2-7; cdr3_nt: TGCAGCGTTTCTGGAACAGTTTCCTACGAGCAGTACTTC; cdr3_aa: CSVSGTVSYEQYF
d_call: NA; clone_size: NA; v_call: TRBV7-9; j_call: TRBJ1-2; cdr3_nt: TGTGCCAGCAGCTTAGCCCTCAACGCGAATGGCTACACCTTC; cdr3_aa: CASSLALNANGYTF
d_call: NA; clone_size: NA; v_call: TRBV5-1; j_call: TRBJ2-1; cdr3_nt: TGCGCCAGCAGCTTGGGGGCAGCCGACAATGAGCAGTTCTTC; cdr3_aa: CASSLGAADNEQFF
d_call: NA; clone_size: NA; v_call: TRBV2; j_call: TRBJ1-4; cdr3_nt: TGTGCCAGCCAGTTCGCAACTAATGAAAAACTGTTTTTT; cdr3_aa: CASQFATNEKLFF
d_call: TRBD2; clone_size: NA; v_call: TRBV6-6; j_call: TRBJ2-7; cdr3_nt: TGTGCCAGCAGTTACAGACTAGCGGGAGAGGTCTACGAGCAGTACTTC; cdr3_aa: CASSYRLAGEVYEQYF
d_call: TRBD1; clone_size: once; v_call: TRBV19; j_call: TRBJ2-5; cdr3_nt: TGTGCCAGTAGGGCCCCGGGACAGGGGGCAGGAGAGACCCAGTACTTC; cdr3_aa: CASRAPGQGAGETQYF
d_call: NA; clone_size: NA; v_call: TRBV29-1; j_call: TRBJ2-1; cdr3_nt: TGCAGCGTCAAGGGGACGGGCGAGCAGTTCTTC; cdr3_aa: CSVKGTGEQFF
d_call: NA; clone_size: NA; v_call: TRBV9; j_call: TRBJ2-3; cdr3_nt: TGTGCCAGCAGCGTAGCCGGGGGAAACACAGATACGCAGTATTTT; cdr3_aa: CASSVAGGNTDTQYF
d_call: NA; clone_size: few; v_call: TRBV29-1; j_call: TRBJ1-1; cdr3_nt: TGCAGCGCTTCGACAGTGAACACTGAAGCTTTCTTT; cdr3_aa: CSASTVNTEAFF
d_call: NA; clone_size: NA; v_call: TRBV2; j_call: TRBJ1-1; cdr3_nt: TGTGCCAGCATTTCCGACACTGAAGCTTTCTTT; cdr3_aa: CASISDTEAFF
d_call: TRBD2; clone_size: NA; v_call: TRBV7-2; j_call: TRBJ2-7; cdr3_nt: TGTGCCAGCAGCCGACGGGAGGGTTTGAAGTACTTC; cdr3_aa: CASSRREGLKYF
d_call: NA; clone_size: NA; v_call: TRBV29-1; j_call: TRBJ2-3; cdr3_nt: TGCAGTTCAGTCCAGGCTACAGATACGCAGTATTTT; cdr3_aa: CSSVQATDTQYF
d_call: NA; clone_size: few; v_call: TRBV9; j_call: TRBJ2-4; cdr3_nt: TGTGCCAGCAGCGCGGACCTCAAAAACATTCAGTACTTC; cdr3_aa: CASSADLKNIQYF
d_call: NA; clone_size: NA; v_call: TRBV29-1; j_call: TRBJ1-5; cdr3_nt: TGCAGCGTTGTACCCGGTCGGAATCAGCCCCAGCATTTT; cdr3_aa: CSVVPGRNQPQHF
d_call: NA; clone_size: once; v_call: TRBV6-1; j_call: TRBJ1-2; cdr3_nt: TGTGCCAGCAGTGGGGCAGGGGCTGGCTACACCTTC; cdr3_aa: CASSGAGAGYTF
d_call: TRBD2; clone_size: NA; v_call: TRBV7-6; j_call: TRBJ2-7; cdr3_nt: TGTGCCAGCAGCCCCGGGGGGTACGAGCAGTACTTC; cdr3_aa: CASSPGGYEQYF
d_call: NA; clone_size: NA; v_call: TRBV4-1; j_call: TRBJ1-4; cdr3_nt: TGCGCCAGCAGCCAAGGGGTGCTTGAAAAACTGTTTTTT; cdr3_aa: CASSQGVLEKLFF
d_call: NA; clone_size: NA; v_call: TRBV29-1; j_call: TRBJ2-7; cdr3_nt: TGCAGCGTTAAAGGACAGCTCTCCTACGAGCAGTACTTC; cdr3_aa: CSVKGQLSYEQYF
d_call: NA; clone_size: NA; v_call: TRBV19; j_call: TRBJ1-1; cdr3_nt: TGTGCCAGTAGTCCCCGGGGACGGAAAAACACTGAAGCTTTCTTT; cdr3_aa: CASSPRGRKNTEAFF
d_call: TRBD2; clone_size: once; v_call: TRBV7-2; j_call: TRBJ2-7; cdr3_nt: TGTGCCAGCAGCGTAGGACTAGCGGGGGTCTACGAGCAGTACTTC; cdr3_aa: CASSVGLAGVYEQYF
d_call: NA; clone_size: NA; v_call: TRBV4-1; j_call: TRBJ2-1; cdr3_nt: TGCGCCAGCAGCCAGCTAGCAGGAAACTCCAGGGATGAGCAGTTCTTC; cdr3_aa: CASSQLAGNSRDEQFF
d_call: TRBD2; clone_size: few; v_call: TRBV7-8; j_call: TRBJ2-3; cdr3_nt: TGTGCCAGCAGCTTACGCGGGAGAACTAGCACAGATACGCAGTATTTT; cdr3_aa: CASSLRGRTSTDTQYF
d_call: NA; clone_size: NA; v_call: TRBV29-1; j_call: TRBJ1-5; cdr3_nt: TGCAGCGTTGAAGTACAGGGCGCCTCTTATAGCAATCAGCCCCAGCATTTT; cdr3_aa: CSVEVQGASYSNQPQHF
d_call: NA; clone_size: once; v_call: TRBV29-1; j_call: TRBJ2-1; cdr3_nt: TGCAGCCCTCGGGAACTGCACAATGAGCAGTTCTTC; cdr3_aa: CSPRELHNEQFF
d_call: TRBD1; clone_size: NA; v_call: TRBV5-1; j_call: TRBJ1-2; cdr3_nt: TGCGCCAGCAGCCCGTGGACAGGGGGCGCGGACGGCTACACCTTC; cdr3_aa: CASSPWTGGADGYTF
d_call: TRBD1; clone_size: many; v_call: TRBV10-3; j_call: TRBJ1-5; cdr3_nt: TGTGCCGCTACAGGGGGCGATGATCAGCCCCAGCATTTT; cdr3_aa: CAATGGDDQPQHF
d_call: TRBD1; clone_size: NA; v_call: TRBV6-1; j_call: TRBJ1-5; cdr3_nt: TGTGCCAGCACCTCCGGGACAGGGCTAAATCAGCCCCAGCATTTT; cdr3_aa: CASTSGTGLNQPQHF
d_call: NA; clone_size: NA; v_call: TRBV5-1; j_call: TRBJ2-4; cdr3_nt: TGCGCCAGCAGCTTGAGTCGGGCAAGCATTCAGTACTTC; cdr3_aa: CASSLSRASIQYF
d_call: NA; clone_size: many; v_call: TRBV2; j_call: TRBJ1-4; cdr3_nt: TGTGCCAGCAGTGAACAGTCTAATGAAAAACTGTTTTTT; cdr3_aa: CASSEQSNEKLFF
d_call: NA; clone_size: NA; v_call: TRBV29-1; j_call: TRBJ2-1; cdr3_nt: TGCAGCGTTGAACCGACTCAGGGGCTGATGTCCTACAATGAGCAGTTCTTC; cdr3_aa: CSVEPTQGLMSYNEQFF
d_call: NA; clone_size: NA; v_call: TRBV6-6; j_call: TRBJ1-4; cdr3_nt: TGTGCCAGCAGTTACGGCCGTCGCGGTAATGAAAAACTGTTTTTT; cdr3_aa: CASSYGRRGNEKLFF
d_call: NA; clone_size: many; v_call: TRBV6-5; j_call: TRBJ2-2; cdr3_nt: TGTGCCAGCAGTCGGACTTCGAACACCGGGGAGCTGTTTTTT; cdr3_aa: CASSRTSNTGELFF
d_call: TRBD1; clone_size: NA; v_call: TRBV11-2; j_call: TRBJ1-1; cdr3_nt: TGTGCCAGCAGCGATAGGACAGGGACTAACACTGAAGCTTTCTTT; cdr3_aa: CASSDRTGTNTEAFF
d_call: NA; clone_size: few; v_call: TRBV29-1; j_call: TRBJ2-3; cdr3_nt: TGCAGCGTTGGCACAGATACGCAGTATTTT; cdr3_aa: CSVGTDTQYF
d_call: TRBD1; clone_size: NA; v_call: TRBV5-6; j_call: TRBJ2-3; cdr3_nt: TGTGCCAGCAGCTTGGCCCGCCCGGGGACAGCAGATACGCAGTATTTT; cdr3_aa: CASSLARPGTADTQYF
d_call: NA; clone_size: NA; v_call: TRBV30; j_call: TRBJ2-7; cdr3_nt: TGTGCCTGGAGACGGATCTCCTACGAGCAGTACTTC; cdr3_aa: CAWRRISYEQYF
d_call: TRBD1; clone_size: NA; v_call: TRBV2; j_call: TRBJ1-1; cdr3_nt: TGTGCCAGCAGTACCGGGACAGGGCAAGCTTTCTTT; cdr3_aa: CASSTGTGQAFF
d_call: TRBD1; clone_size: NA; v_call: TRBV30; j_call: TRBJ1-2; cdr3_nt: TGTGCCTGGACCGGACAGGGCTTATATGGCTACACCTTC; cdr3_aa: CAWTGQGLYGYTF
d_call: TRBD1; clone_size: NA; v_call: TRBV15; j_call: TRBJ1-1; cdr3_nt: TGTGCCACCAGCAGAGGGACAGGGGGGGACACTGAAGCTTTCTTT; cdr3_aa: CATSRGTGGDTEAFF
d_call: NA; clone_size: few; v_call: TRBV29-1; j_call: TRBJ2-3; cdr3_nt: TGCAGCGTTAACCTGAGAGCCACAGATACGCAGTATTTT; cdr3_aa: CSVNLRATDTQYF
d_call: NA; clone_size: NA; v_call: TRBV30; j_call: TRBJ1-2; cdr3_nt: TGTGCCTTCGAGGGTCTCAACTATGGCTACACCTTC; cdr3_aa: CAFEGLNYGYTF
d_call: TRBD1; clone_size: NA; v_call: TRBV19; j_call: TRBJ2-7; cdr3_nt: TGTGCCAGTAGGGAAGACAGGGCCTACGAGCAGTACTTC; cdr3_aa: CASREDRAYEQYF
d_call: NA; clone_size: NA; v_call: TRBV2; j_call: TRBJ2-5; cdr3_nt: TGTGCCAGCAGTATCAGGGGAGAGACCCAGTACTTC; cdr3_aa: CASSIRGETQYF
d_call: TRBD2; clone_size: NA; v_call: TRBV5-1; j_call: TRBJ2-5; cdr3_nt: TGCGCCAGCCGACTAGCGGGAGGACAAGAGACCCAGTACTTC; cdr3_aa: CASRLAGGQETQYF
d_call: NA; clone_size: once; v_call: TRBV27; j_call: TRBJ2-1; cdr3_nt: TGTGCCAGCAGTTTACAGGGATCCTCCTACAATGAGCAGTTCTTC; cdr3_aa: CASSLQGSSYNEQFF
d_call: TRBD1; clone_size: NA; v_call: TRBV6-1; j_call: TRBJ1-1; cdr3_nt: TGTGCCAGCAGATGGGACAGTGAGAACACTGAAGCTTTCTTT; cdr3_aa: CASRWDSENTEAFF
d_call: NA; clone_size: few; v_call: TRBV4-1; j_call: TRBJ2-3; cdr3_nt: TGCGCCAGCAGCCCTCGAAGTAAGACCCAGCCTTATCTCACAGATACGCAGTATTTT; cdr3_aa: CASSPRSKTQPYLTDTQYF
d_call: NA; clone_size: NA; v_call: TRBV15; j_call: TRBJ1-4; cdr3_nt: TGTGCCACCAGCAGAGACAGTAATGAAAAACTGTTTTTT; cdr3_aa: CATSRDSNEKLFF
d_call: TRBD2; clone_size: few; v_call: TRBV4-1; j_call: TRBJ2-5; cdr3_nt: TGCGCCAGCAGCCAAAACGGAGCGGGAGGGAACCAAGAGACCCAGTACTTC; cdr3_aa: CASSQNGAGGNQETQYF
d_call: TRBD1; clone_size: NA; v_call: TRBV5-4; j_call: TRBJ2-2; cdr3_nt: TGTGCCAGCAGGCCGACAGGGTCCACCGGGGAGCTGTTTTTT; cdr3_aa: CASRPTGSTGELFF
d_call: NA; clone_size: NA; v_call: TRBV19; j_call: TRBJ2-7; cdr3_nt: TGTGCCAGTAAAGGTGGGGGCTCCTACGAGCAGTACTTC; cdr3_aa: CASKGGGSYEQYF
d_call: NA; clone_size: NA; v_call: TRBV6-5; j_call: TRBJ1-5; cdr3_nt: TGTGCCAGCAGTTACGACAGAAATCAGCCCCAGCATTTT; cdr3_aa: CASSYDRNQPQHF
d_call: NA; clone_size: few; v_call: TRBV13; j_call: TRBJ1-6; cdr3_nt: TGTGCCAGCAGCTTAGTGGCGGACTGGAATTCACCCCTCCACTTT; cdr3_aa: CASSLVADWNSPLHF
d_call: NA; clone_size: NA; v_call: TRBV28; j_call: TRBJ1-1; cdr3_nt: TGTGCCAGCAGTTCGGGGGTAATCACTGAAGCTTTCTTT; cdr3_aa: CASSSGVITEAFF
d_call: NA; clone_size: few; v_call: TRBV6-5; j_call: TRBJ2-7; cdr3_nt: TGTGCCAGCAGTTACTCGAATCTCGGCAGGGTGATCGAGCAGTACTTC; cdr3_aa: CASSYSNLGRVIEQYF
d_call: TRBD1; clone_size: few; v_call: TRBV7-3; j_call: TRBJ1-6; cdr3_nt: TGTGCCAGCAGTCAGACAGGGGGCGCAGGTTCACCCCTCCACTTT; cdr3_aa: CASSQTGGAGSPLHF
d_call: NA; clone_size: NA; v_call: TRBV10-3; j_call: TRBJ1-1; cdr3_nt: TGTGCCATCAGTGAGTCAAGAGAAGCTTTCTTT; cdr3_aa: CAISESREAFF
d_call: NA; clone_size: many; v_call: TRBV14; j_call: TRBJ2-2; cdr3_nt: TGTGCCAGCAGCTTTGGACAGACGAACACCGGGGAGCTGTTTTTT; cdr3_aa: CASSFGQTNTGELFF
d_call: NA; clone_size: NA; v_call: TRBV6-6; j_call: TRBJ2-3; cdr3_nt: TGTGCCAGCAGTTACAGGGTCTCAGATACGCAGTATTTT; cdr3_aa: CASSYRVSDTQYF